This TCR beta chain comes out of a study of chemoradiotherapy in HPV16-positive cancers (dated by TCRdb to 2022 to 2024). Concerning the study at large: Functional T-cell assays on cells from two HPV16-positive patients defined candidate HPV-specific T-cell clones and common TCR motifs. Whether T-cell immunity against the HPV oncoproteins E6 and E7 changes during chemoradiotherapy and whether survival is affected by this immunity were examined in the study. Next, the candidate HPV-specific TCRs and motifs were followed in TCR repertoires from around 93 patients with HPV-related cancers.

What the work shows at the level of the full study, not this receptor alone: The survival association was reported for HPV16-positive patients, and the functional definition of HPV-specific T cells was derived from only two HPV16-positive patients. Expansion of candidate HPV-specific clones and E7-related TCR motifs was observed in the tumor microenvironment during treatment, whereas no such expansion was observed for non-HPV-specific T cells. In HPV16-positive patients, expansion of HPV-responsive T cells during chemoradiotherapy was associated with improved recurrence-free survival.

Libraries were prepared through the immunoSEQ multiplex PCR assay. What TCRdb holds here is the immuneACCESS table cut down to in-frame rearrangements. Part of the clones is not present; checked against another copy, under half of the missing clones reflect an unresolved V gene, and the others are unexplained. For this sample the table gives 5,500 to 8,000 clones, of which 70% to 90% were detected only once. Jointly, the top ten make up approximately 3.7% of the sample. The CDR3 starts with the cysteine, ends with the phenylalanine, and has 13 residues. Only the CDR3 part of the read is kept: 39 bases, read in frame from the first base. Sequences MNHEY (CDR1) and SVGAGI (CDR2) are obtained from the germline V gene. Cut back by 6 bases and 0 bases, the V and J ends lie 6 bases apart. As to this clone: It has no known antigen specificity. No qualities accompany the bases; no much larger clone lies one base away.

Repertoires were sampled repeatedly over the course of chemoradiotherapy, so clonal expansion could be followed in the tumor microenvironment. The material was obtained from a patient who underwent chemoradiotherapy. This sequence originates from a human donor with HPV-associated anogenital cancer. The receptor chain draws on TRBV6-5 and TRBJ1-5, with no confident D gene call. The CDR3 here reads CASRYNSNQPQHF. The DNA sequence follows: TGTGCCAGCAGGTATAATAGCAATCAGCCCCAGCATTTT.